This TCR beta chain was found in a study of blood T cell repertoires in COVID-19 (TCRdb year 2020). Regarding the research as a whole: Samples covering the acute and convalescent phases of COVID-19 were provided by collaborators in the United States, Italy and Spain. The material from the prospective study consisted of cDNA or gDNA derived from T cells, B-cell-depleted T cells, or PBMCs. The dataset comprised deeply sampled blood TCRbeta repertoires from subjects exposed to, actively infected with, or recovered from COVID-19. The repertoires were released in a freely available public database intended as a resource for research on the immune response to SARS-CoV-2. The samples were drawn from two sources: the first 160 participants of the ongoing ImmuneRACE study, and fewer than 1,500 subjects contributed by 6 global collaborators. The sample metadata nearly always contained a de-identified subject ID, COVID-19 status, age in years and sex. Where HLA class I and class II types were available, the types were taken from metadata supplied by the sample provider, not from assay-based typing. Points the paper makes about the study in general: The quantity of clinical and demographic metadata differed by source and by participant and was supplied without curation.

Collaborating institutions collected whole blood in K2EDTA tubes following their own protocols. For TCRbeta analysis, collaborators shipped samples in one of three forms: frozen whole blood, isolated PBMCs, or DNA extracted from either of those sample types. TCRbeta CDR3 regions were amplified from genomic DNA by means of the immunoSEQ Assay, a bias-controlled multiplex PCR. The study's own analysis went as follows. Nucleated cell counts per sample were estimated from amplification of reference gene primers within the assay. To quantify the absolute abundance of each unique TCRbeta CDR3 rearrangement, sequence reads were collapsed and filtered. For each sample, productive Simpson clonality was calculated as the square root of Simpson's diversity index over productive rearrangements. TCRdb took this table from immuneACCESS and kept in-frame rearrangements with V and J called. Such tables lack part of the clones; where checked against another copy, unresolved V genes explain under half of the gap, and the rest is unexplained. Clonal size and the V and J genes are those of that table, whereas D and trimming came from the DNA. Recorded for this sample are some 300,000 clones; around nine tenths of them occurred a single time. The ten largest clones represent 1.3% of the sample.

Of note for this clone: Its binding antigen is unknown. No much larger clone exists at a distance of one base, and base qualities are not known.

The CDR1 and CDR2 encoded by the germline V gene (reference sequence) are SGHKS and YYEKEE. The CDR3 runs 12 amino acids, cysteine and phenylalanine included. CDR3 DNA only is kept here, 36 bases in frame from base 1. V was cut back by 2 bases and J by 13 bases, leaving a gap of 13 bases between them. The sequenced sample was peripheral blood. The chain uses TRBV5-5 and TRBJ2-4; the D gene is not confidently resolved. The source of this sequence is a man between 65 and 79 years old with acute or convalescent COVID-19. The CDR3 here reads CASSFGLVPQYF. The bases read TGTGCCAGCAGCTTCGGTCTGGTCCCCCAGTACTTC. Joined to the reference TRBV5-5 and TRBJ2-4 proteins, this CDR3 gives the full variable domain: DAGVTQSPTHLIKTRGQQVTLRCSPISGHKSVSWYQQVLGQGPQFIFQYYEKEERGRGNFPDRFSARQFPNYSSELNVNALLLGDSALYLCASSFGLVPQYFGAGTRLSVL.